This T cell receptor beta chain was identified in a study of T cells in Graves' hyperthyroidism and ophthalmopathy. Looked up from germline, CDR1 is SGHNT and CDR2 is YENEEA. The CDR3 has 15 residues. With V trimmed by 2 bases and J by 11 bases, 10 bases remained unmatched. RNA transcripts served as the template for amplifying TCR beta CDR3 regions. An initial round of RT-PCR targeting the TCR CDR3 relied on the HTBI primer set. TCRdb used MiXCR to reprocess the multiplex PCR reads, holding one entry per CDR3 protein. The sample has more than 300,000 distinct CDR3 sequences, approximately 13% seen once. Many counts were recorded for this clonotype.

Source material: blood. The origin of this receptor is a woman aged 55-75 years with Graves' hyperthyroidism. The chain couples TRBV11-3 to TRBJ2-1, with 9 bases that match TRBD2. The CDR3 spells CASSLNGVAGDQQFF. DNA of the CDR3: TGTGCCAGCAGCTTAAATGGGGTAGCGGGAGACCAGCAGTTCTTC. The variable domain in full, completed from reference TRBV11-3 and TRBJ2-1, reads EAGVVQSPRYKIIEKKQPVAFWCNPISGHNTLYWYLQNLGQGPELLIRYENEEAVDDSQLPKDRFSAERLKGVDSTLKIQPAELGDSAVYLCASSLNGVAGDQQFFGPGTRLTVL.